Listed below are T cell receptor beta chains from one sample, sequenced in a study of early T cells in non-severe SARS-CoV-2 infection. TCRdb reprocessed the 5' RACE reads with MiXCR, giving one entry per CDR3 protein. Of 15,000 to 20,000 distinct CDR3 sequences in the sample, about 5% were seen once. Material for sequencing was whole blood. These receptors all stem from an adult who was a healthcare worker with PCR-confirmed SARS-CoV-2 infection or an uninfected control (not recorded which). Both conserved end residues are part of each CDR3. Fields, in order: J gene, clone size, D gene, V gene, CDR3 DNA, CDR3 protein. The D gene is left open where the match is weak. A row's size may be missing; if present it is once, few, many or a size class.

TRBJ1-2	many	-	TRBV10-2	TGCGCCAGCAGTGGTGGCACCGACTATGGCTACACCTTC	CASSGGTDYGYTF
TRBJ1-2	medium-sized	-	TRBV7-8	TGTGCCAGCAGCTTGGGGAGGGGCTACACCTTC	CASSLGRGYTF
TRBJ2-1	many	TRBD1	TRBV6-5	TGTGCCAGCAGAGGGACAGACCCATACAATGAGCAGTTCTTC	CASRGTDPYNEQFF
TRBJ1-6	many	TRBD1	TRBV27	TGTGCCAGCAGTTCACCACTGCGGGACAGAAATTCACCCCTCCACTTT	CASSSPLRDRNSPLHF
TRBJ2-1	few	TRBD1	TRBV6-1	TGTGCCAGCAGCTCAACAGGGGGCAATGAGCAGTTCTTC	CASSSTGGNEQFF
TRBJ2-2	many	TRBD1	TRBV7-9	TGTGCCAGCAGCGCGGACAGGGGGTCCACCGGGGAGCTGTTTTTT	CASSADRGSTGELFF
TRBJ2-7	many	-	TRBV12-3/TRBV12-4	TGTGCCAGCAGTTTACTCCGGCACTACGAGCAGTACTTC	CASSLLRHYEQYF
TRBJ2-2	medium-sized	-	TRBV7-6	TGTGCCAACAGCTTAGGCGTCCGGGAGCTGTTTTTT	CANSLGVRELFF
TRBJ2-5	many	-	TRBV7-9	TGTGCCAGCAGCTTAATATCGGCGTCGTACCAAGAGACCCAGTACTTC	CASSLISASYQETQYF
TRBJ2-1	many	-	TRBV10-1	TGCGCCAGCAGTGAGGGACCGACGCTGTTCTTC	CASSEGPTLFF
TRBJ2-5	many	-	TRBV28	TGTGCCAGCAGTCGGGACAAAGGAGCCCAGTACTTC	CASSRDKGAQYF
TRBJ1-1	many	-	TRBV5-1	TGCGCCAGCAGCTCCGGGACGACTCACCCGAACACTGAAGCTTTCTTT	CASSSGTTHPNTEAFF
TRBJ2-3	-	-	TRBV7-6	TGTGCCAGCAGCTCCCGGGGCACAGATACGCAGTATTTT	CASSSRGTDTQYF
TRBJ2-1	medium-sized	-	TRBV20-1	TGCAGTGCTAGAGATCGGGGCGTGAATGAGCAGTTCTTC	CSARDRGVNEQFF
TRBJ1-2	medium-sized	TRBD1	TRBV6-5	TGTGCCAGCAGTTACACCGGACAGGGCAGCGGCTACACCTTC	CASSYTGQGSGYTF
TRBJ2-2	many	-	TRBV7-3	TGTGCCAGCAGCCCAAGTGGGGCGAACACCGGGGAGCTGTTTTTT	CASSPSGANTGELFF
TRBJ2-1	many	TRBD1	TRBV30	TGTGCCGGGCGAAACAGGGGTCCCTACAATGAGCAGTTCTTC	CAGRNRGPYNEQFF
TRBJ2-3	many	-	TRBV5-4	TGTGCCAGCAGCTTGGCACTAGTGGATACGCAGTATTTT	CASSLALVDTQYF
TRBJ1-5	many	-	TRBV7-8	TGTGCCAGCAGCCAAGTCCGCAGGGCCTATCAGCCCCAGCATTTT	CASSQVRRAYQPQHF
TRBJ2-6	few	-	TRBV19	TGTGCCAGTAGTGGCAGGTGGAACTCTGGGGCCAACGTCCTGACTTTC	CASSGRWNSGANVLTF
TRBJ1-1	many	-	TRBV20-1	TGCAGTGCTAGCGACCGCTTTAAGAACACTGAAGCTTTCTTT	CSASDRFKNTEAFF
TRBJ2-5	many	TRBD2	TRBV20-1	TGCAGTGCTCTTACTAGCGGAGAGACCCAGTACTTC	CSALTSGETQYF
TRBJ1-2	many	-	TRBV7-2	TGTGCCAGCAGTTCTTATGTTGGCTATGGCTACACCTTC	CASSSYVGYGYTF
TRBJ1-4	many	-	TRBV2	TGTGCCAGCAGTCCCACGGGACCGGCAACTAATGAAAAACTGTTTTTT	CASSPTGPATNEKLFF
TRBJ2-5	many	-	TRBV12-3/TRBV12-4	TGTGCCAGCAGTTTGATGGGGGCGATGCAAGAGACCCAGTACTTC	CASSLMGAMQETQYF
TRBJ2-7	many	-	TRBV19	TGTGCCAGTAGTATTGGGCTAGGGTCCGAGCAGTACTTC	CASSIGLGSEQYF
TRBJ2-1	many	TRBD2	TRBV15	TGTGCCACCAGCAGAGTAGCGGGTAGGCCCTACAATGAGCAGTTCTTC	CATSRVAGRPYNEQFF
TRBJ2-1	many	-	TRBV14	TGTGCCAGCAGCCAAAGCCAGGGGATACGGGTCGACTACAATGAGCAGTTCTTC	CASSQSQGIRVDYNEQFF
TRBJ2-1	many	-	TRBV20-1	TGCAGTGCTAGAGATTTGCGGGTTTACAATGAGCAGTTCTTC	CSARDLRVYNEQFF
TRBJ2-3	many	-	TRBV20-1	TGCAGTGCTAGAGATCCTACTAGCCCCACAGATACGCAGTATTTT	CSARDPTSPTDTQYF
TRBJ2-3	-	-	TRBV7-2	TGTGCCAGCAGCTTAGAGCAGCTCACAGATACGCAGTATTTT	CASSLEQLTDTQYF
TRBJ2-1	many	TRBD2	TRBV7-9	TGTGCCAGCAGCCCAGGCAGCAGGGGACTAGCGGGTAAGAATGAGCAGTTCTTC	CASSPGSRGLAGKNEQFF
TRBJ2-1	medium-sized	TRBD2	TRBV29-1	TGCAGCGTCCGGCTAGCGGCGACCTACAATGAGCAGTTCTTC	CSVRLAATYNEQFF
TRBJ1-1	many	TRBD1	TRBV3-1	TGTGCCAGCAGCCGGCCGGGACAGGGACCAAACACTGAAGCTTTCTTT	CASSRPGQGPNTEAFF
TRBJ2-7	medium-sized	-	TRBV6-5	TGTGCCAGCAGTTACTCTTACACCCAACCCTCCTACGAGCAGTACTTC	CASSYSYTQPSYEQYF
TRBJ2-3	medium-sized	-	TRBV12-3/TRBV12-4	TGTGCCAGCAGTTTAGCTGGGGTTAGCACAGATACGCAGTATTTT	CASSLAGVSTDTQYF
TRBJ2-3	many	TRBD2	TRBV5-1	TGCGCCAGCAGCTTGGACAAGTTTGTTCTAGCGGGAAACACAGATACGCAGTATTTT	CASSLDKFVLAGNTDTQYF
TRBJ1-3	many	-	TRBV7-9	TGTGCCAGCAGCTTAGCTGGAAACACCATATATTTT	CASSLAGNTIYF
TRBJ1-6	many	-	TRBV20-1	TGCAGTGCCTCCCCCCGACAGGAAAGCTCCTATAATTCACCCCTCCACTTT	CSASPRQESSYNSPLHF
TRBJ2-1	-	-	TRBV6-6	TGTGCCAGCAGCCCTGACTTCTACAATGAGCAGTTCTTC	CASSPDFYNEQFF
TRBJ1-5	many	TRBD1	TRBV20-1	TGCAGTGCTAGATGGACAGGGGTGAACCAGCCCCAGCATTTT	CSARWTGVNQPQHF
TRBJ1-2	few	TRBD1	TRBV18	TGTGCCAGCTCACCTCCTGGACAGGGGAGAGCTGTCGGCTACACCTTC	CASSPPGQGRAVGYTF
TRBJ2-1	-	-	TRBV7-2	TGTGCCAGCGGAAGTAATGAGCAGTTCTTC	CASGSNEQFF
TRBJ2-7	medium-sized	-	TRBV12-3/TRBV12-4	TGTGCCAGCAGTCGCGGGATGGATTCCTACGAGCAGTACTTC	CASSRGMDSYEQYF
TRBJ2-7	many	-	TRBV3-1	TGTGCCAGCAGCCGCGTTGGAGAGCAGTACTTC	CASSRVGEQYF
TRBJ1-4	many	-	TRBV4-3	TGCGCCAGCAGCTTAAGGGGCAGGGAGGAAGAAAAACTGTTTTTT	CASSLRGREEEKLFF
TRBJ2-3	few	-	TRBV28	TGTGCCAGTATTTCGGGCCATAGCACAGATACGCAGTATTTT	CASISGHSTDTQYF
TRBJ2-7	many	TRBD2	TRBV20-1	TGCAGTGCGACTGGGACTAGCGATTACGAGCAGTACTTC	CSATGTSDYEQYF
TRBJ1-1	-	TRBD1	TRBV6-1	TGTGCCAGCGGTCCCGGGACAGGGGTCACTGAAGCTTTCTTT	CASGPGTGVTEAFF
TRBJ2-1	many	-	TRBV3-2	TGTGCCAGCAGCCACCGGGACTACCGAAACTCCAATGAGCAGTTCTTC	CASSHRDYRNSNEQFF
TRBJ1-4	-	-	TRBV19	TGTGCCAGTAGTATAGAGCTACTCAGGGGAGCTAATGAAAAACTGTTTTTT	CASSIELLRGANEKLFF
TRBJ2-1	many	-	TRBV6-1	TGTGCCAGCAGTGACGTGTTGGGTAACAATGAGCAGTTCTTC	CASSDVLGNNEQFF
TRBJ1-3	medium-sized	TRBD1	TRBV7-6	TGTGCCAGCAGCTCGCCGGGACAGGACTCTGGAAACACCATATATTTT	CASSSPGQDSGNTIYF
TRBJ2-1	medium-sized	-	TRBV4-2	TGTGCCAGCAGCCAAGAACCAGGGGCGAGCTCCCACAATGAGCAGTTCTTC	CASSQEPGASSHNEQFF
TRBJ1-6	many	-	TRBV27	TGTGCCAGCGGATCGTATAATTCACCCCTCCACTTT	CASGSYNSPLHF
TRBJ2-5	medium-sized	-	TRBV29-1	TGCAGTAGTAGGGGAGTCGGAGAGACCCAGTACTTC	CSSRGVGETQYF
TRBJ2-5	many	-	TRBV4-3	TGCGCCAGCAGCCAAGGGGGCGGATCGATAAGACAAGAGACCCAGTACTTC	CASSQGGGSIRQETQYF